Listed below are T cell receptor beta chains from one sample, sequenced in a study of cytotoxic CD8 clonotypes in ibrutinib-treated CLL. Assay used: immunoSEQ multiplex PCR; TCRdb lists only in-frame clones, some missing. The sample shows approximately 200,000 clones, around 72% of them seen only once. Source: PBMCs, taken after 24 months of ibrutinib treatment. The receptors come from a human donor with chronic lymphocytic leukemia. Each CDR3 is given with its conserved first and last residue. The order of the fields is D gene, V gene, clone size, J gene, CDR3 DNA, CDR3 protein. The D gene is left open where the match is weak. Clone size appears in some rows only: once, few, many, or a class for an expanded clone.

TRBD2	TRBV7-9	.	TRBJ2-7	TGTGCCAGCAGCTCGCCGTCAGGGACTAGCGGCTACGAGCAGTACTTC	CASSSPSGTSGYEQYF
.	TRBV28	few	TRBJ1-5	TGTGCCAGTGGAGGGGATAAGCAGCCCCAGCATTTT	CASGGDKQPQHF
.	TRBV5-8	.	TRBJ1-2	TGTGCCAGCAGCTGGGGGGTTCCCTATGGCTACACCTTC	CASSWGVPYGYTF
TRBD1	TRBV27	.	TRBJ2-7	TGTGCCAGCAGTCGAACCAGGGGGTACGAGCAGTACTTC	CASSRTRGYEQYF
TRBD1	TRBV9	.	TRBJ1-1	TGTGCCAGCAGCGGGCGGACAGGGGCCACTGAAGCTTTCTTT	CASSGRTGATEAFF
.	TRBV30	.	TRBJ1-5	TGTGCCTGGAGACTAAAAGGGGGGAATAATCAGCCCCAGCATTTT	CAWRLKGGNNQPQHF
.	TRBV7-2	.	TRBJ1-3	TGTGCCAGCAGCTTAATAGGAGGGACCGGAAACACCATATATTTT	CASSLIGGTGNTIYF
.	TRBV27	.	TRBJ1-2	TGTGCCAGCAGCTCAGGTAGTGGACACAGGGTCAGGATCTATGGCTACACCTTC	CASSSGSGHRVRIYGYTF
.	TRBV6-5	.	TRBJ2-3	TGTGCCAGCAGAGAGGTCTACGACAAGCAGTATTTT	CASREVYDKQYF
.	TRBV29-1	.	TRBJ1-2	TGCAGCGTTGAAGGGCCTCTGGGGGGCGGCTACACCTTC	CSVEGPLGGGYTF
TRBD2	TRBV7-2	.	TRBJ2-7	TGTGCCAGCAGCACGTCTCCGGGACTAGTCCACGAGCAGTACTTC	CASSTSPGLVHEQYF
TRBD1	TRBV6-5	.	TRBJ2-1	TGTGCCAGCAGTCGGGACAGGGAGTGGGGCAATGAGCAGTTCTTC	CASSRDREWGNEQFF
TRBD2	TRBV19	.	TRBJ2-1	TGTGCCAGTAGTGGGAGGACTAGCGGGAGAATTTACAATGAGCAGTTCTTC	CASSGRTSGRIYNEQFF
.	TRBV6-5	.	TRBJ1-2	TGTGCCAGCAGTTACGCCCAGGGACGAGGGGGCTACACCTTC	CASSYAQGRGGYTF
.	TRBV5-1	.	TRBJ2-1	TGCGCCAGCAGCTTGTCAGGGGCGGGTACTGAGCAGTTCTTC	CASSLSGAGTEQFF
TRBD2	TRBV5-4	.	TRBJ2-7	TGTGCCAGCAGCCCGGGACTAGCATCCTACGAGCAGTACTTC	CASSPGLASYEQYF
.	TRBV7-9	.	TRBJ2-1	TGTGCCAGCACCCGGACTTATGAGCAGTTCTTC	CASTRTYEQFF
.	TRBV5-1	few	TRBJ2-2	TGCGCCAGCAGCTTGCGGGACGGCTACACCGGGGAGCTGTTTTTT	CASSLRDGYTGELFF
.	TRBV12-5	.	TRBJ2-7	TGTGCTAGTGGTTTGGGACTGGGTTACGAGCAGTACTTC	CASGLGLGYEQYF
.	TRBV10-2	.	TRBJ2-1	TGCGCCAGCGAGGAGGGACTTCTCTCGGGTGAGCAGTTCTTC	CASEEGLLSGEQFF